This entry features one T cell receptor (beta chain) sequence. Its antigen is currently unknown. No patient received treatment before thyroid surgery. Trimming shortened V by 6 bases and J by 4 bases, and 16 bases separated the two germline ends. CDR3 length: 15 residues. Germline CDR1 and CDR2: SGHAT and FQNNGV. These data originate in a study of metastatic and nonmetastatic thyroid tumors. Study-level information: Malignant and benign thyroid patients had repertoires compared in peripheral blood and tumor or nodule tissue. Study-level results: Relative to benign nodules, malignant thyroid tumors were reportedly characterized by significantly elevated TCR beta diversity in blood and tumor.

In the source study's methods: For papillary thyroid cancer, a distant-metastasis classifier was constructed from CDR3 differences observed across clinicopathological groups. MiXCR reprocessed the PCR reads for TCRdb. The V and J calls and clone size come from TCRdb's table, not from the authors' own analysis. The sample gives around 40,000 clones, approximately 18% of which show up once; roughly 6.2% is in the top ten. Sequences were obtained from blood. The TCR comes from a male donor with papillary thyroid cancer or a benign thyroid nodule (not recorded which). Some clones in this sample may be carry-over from other donors' samples. This sequence joins TRBV11-2 and TRBJ2-1, with D hard to call. CDR3 sequence reads: CASSCGRVVYNEQFF. The CDR3 DNA reads TGTGCCAGCAGTTGTGGACGGGTCGTTTACAATGAGCAGTTCTTC. Supplemented by reference TRBV11-2 and TRBJ2-1, the full variable domain reads EAGVAQSPRYKIIEKRQSVAFWCNPISGHATLYWYQQILGQGPKLLIQFQNNGVVDDSQLPKDRFSAERLKGVDSTLKIQPAKLEDSAVYLCASSCGRVVYNEQFFGPGTRLTVL.